This TCR beta chain comes out of a study of molecular identifiers for immune sequencing clone quantification. To note about this clonotype: A much bigger clone sits one base away, suggesting this may be a read error.

V shed 1 base, J shed 7 bases, and the junction held 6 bases outside the gene matches. Germline V gene data show CDR1 as SQVTM and CDR2 as ANQGSEA. This CDR3 spans 13 amino acids. TCRdb processed the PCR reads anew with MiXCR; each CDR3 protein has one entry. The table shows some 650,000 distinct CDR3 sequences, with about 20% occurring only once. The clonotype originates from a human donor in good health. Some libraries in this study had Jurkat cell RNA spiked in. The V gene is TRBV29-1, the J gene TRBJ2-5; 7 bases line up with TRBD2. The specimen sequenced was naive CD8+ T cells from blood, with Jurkat cell RNA spiked in. Described subset: FACS-sorted CD8+CD4-CCR7+CD45RA+ naive T cells. The CDR3 nucleotides are TGCAGCGTTGAAGGGGGGGGAGCGGGGACCCAGTACTTC. This sequence encodes CSVEGGGAGTQYF. The full variable domain, in which reference TRBV29-1 and TRBJ2-5 provide the parts outside the CDR3, is SAVISQKPSRDICQRGTSLTIQCQVDSQVTMMFWYRQQPGQSLTLIATANQGSEATYESGFVIDKFPISRPNLTFSTLTVSNMSPEDSSIYLCSVEGGGAGTQYFGPGTRLLVL.